The next 4 T cell receptor beta chains were all read from a single sample in a study of T cell changes during pregnancy in multiple sclerosis. Some clones are missing from TCRdb's copy, which holds only in-frame ones; the method was immunoSEQ multiplex PCR. Of roughly 80,000 clones detected, 90% to 95% appear once; the ten largest clones hold about 1.5%. The sequencing here drew on peripheral blood, taken before pregnancy. The source is a female donor with multiple sclerosis, enrolled in a pregnancy study.

The chain has TRBV19 and TRBJ2-6, with a weak D call TRBD2 (6 bases). The CDR3 has 18 amino acids. V was pared by 1 base and J by 0 bases, with 13 bases between. Germline V CDR1 and CDR2: LNHDA, SQIVND (reference sequence). Here the CDR3 DNA reads TGTGCCAGTAGTATAGTGGAGGAGGGGATCTCTGGGGCCAACGTCCTGACTTTC. This codes for CASSIVEEGISGANVLTF.

The chain joins TRBV7-9 to TRBJ1-2; D is perhaps TRBD1 (5 bases). In germline, CDR1 is SEHNR, CDR2 FQNEAQ (reference sequence). The CDR3 totals 15 residues. The ends were cut back, 5 bases at V and 4 bases at J, with 17 bases in the middle. CDR3 sequence reads: CASSPPGGVAYGYTF. DNA of the CDR3: TGTGCCAGCAGCCCCCCGGGGGGGGTAGCCTATGGCTACACCTTC.

The V and J genes are TRBV19 and TRBJ1-5, with D possibly being TRBD1 (5 bases). The CDR3 length is 19 residues. V shed 3 bases and J shed 0 bases, with 21 bases lying between them. Germline V gene data show CDR1 as LNHDA and CDR2 as SQIVND (reference sequence). Here the CDR3 DNA reads TGTGCCAGTAGTATGGTTGGGCCCCGCCGGGGGTATAGCAATCAGCCCCAGCATTTT. This translates into CASSMVGPRRGYSNQPQHF.

Concerning this clone itself: The junction shows a germline mismatch at one end, possibly a read error. The rearrangement joins TRBV7-7 to TRBJ2-5; 12 bases line up with TRBD1. The CDR3 contains 16 residues. CDR1 and CDR2 (germline): SSHAT, FNYEAQ (reference sequence). CDR3 sequence: CASSSRDRGQQETQYF. The CDR3 nucleotides are TGTGCTAGCAGCTCCCGGGACAGGGGGCAGCAAGAGACCCAGTACTTC.